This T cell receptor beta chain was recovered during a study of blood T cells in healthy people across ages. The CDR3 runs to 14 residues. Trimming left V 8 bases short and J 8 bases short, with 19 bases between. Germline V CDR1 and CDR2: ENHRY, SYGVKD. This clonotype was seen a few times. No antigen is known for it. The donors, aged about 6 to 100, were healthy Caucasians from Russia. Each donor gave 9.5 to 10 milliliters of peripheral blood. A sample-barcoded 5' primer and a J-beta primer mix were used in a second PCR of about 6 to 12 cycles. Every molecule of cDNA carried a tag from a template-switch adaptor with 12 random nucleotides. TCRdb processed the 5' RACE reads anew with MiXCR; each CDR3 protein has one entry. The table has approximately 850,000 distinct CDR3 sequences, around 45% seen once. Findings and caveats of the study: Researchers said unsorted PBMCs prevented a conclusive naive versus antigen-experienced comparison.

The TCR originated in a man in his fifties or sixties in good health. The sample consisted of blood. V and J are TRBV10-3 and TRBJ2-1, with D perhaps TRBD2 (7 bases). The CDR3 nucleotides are TGTGCCATCCGTCCGGGGGGCAACTGGGATGAGCAGTTCTTC. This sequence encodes CAIRPGGNWDEQFF.